This entry concerns a single T cell receptor (beta chain). This clone showed up just once. There is no known antigen for this receptor. Per-base quality was not reported, and no clone a single base away is much larger than it. The CDR3 regions of human TCRbeta chains were analyzed by immunosequencing. The paper's data handling went like this. TCRs in the repertoires were matched against a reference library of SARS-CoV-2-specific TCRs that had been generated with the MIRA antigen-specificity platform. Breadth meant the fraction of unique TCRs that were SARS-CoV-2-associated, whereas depth meant the fraction of total T cells that were SARS-CoV-2-associated. Using the MIRA data, each spike-specific TCR was assigned both to the spike region to which the TCR was reactive and to a CD4 or CD8 class. Log10-transformed breadth and depth values were compared by one-way ANOVA with Sidak's multiple comparisons tests. Entries here come from immuneACCESS through TCRdb and include only in-frame sequences with V and J called. Some clones fail to appear in such tables; in the studies checked, an unresolved V gene covers under half of the shortfall, and the cause of the remainder is unknown. V, J and clone size derive from that table, while D and trimming were established from the DNA sequence. Across this sample there are about 85,000 clones, with around 86% seen only once. The ten largest clones represent under 9% of the sample.

This entry comes from a study of T cell responses to AZD1222 COVID-19 vaccine (dated by TCRdb to 2020 to 2022). For context, the study as a whole: Because spike-specific TCR depth and breadth did not differ between the two schedules, AZD1222 recipients who got a second dose at roughly 4 weeks were pooled with those who got a second dose at roughly 12 weeks. TCR sequencing was performed for approximately 240 trial participants, of whom 207 were given two doses of AZD1222 and about 25 were given two doses of MenACWY control vaccine. Enrollment into the trials was organized by age into subgroups of 18-55, 56-69 and 70-plus years, and those subgroups contained 148, 28 and 57 TCR-sequenced participants, respectively. The research as a whole found: After two AZD1222 doses, both the breadth and the depth of spike-specific TCRs were significantly higher than at day 0 and than in MenACWY recipients. In the small 56-69-year group, the increase in depth fell short of significance, most likely because of low power. The vaccine-associated CD4 TCRs covered the entire spike protein, and the dominant responses fell in regions 160-218 and 743-854. Because no day 14 peak-response samples were available, repertoires were characterized only after the peak T cell response. Only five to seven AZD1222 recipients were SARS-CoV-2 seropositive at baseline, limiting conclusions about previously exposed vaccinees. Reportedly, close to half of the unique spike-specific TCRs recognized epitopes lying outside the regions that are mutated in the B.1.351 and B.1.1.7 variants. Most participants were white British and females outnumbered males, and the authors suggested that clonal diversity may have been underestimated.

Including the terminal cysteine and phenylalanine, the CDR3 comprises 11 residues. Only the CDR3 DNA is retained, 33 bases long and in frame from the first base. At the junction V is shortened by 8 bases and J by 5 bases, with 9 bases in between. The germline V gene gives CDR1 as SNHLY and CDR2 as FYNNEI. Sample time point, as interpreted from the label and publication: baseline before first vaccination. The vaccinee samples were drawn from two UK trials, COV001 and COV002, one of which was a single-blind randomized controlled phase 2/3 trial testing AZD1222 (ChAdOx1 nCoV-19) in healthy adults. For TCRbeta chain sequencing, PBMC samples were collected from trial participants at day 0 and at day 28 after the second dose.

This receptor was taken from an adult in good health. The chain is encoded by TRBV2 joined to TRBJ1-2; the D gene is perhaps TRBD1, from 5 matching bases. The sample here was peripheral blood, taken on day 0 of AZD1222 vaccination. At the DNA level, the sequence is TGTGCCAGCGGGACGGGGTATGGCTACACCTTC. The resulting protein is CASGTGYGYTF.